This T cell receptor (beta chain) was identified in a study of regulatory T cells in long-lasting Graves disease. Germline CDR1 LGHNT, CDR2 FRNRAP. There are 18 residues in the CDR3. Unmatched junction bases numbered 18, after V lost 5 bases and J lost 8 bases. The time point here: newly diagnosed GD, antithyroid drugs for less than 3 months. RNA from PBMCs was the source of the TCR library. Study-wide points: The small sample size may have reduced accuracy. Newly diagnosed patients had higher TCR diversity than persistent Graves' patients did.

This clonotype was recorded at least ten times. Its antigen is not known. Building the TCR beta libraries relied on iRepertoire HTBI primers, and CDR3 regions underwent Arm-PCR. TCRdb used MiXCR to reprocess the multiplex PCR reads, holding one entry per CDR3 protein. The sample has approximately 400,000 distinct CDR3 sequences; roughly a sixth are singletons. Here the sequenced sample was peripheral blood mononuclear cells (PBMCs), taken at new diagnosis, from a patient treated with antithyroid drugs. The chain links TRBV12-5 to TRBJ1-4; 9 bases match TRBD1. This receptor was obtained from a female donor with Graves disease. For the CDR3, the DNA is TGTGCTAGTGGTCCATCCGGGACAGGGTTGGGGCCTTTGGAAAAACTGTTTTTT. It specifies CASGPSGTGLGPLEKLFF.